The 18 T cell receptor beta chains given below trace back to one sample, sequenced in a study of blood T cell repertoires in COVID-19 (dated by TCRdb to about 2020). The library came from the immunoSEQ multiplex PCR assay. TCRdb provides this immuneACCESS table in a form limited to in-frame rearrangements. Some clones are lacking; in checked studies, under half of them reflect an unresolved V gene, and why the rest are absent is not known. Across this sample there are about 280,000 clones, with nearly 90% seen only once. The ten largest clones represent 11% of the sample. The sample comprised peripheral blood. The receptors shown here come from a woman in her 30s with COVID-19, enrolled during active disease.

The J gene is TRBJ2-6, the V gene TRBV6-2 or TRBV6-3; D gene uncertain. The CDR3 length is 15 residues. Looked up from germline, CDR1 is MNHEY and CDR2 is SVGEGT. V lost 5 bases to trimming and J lost 7 bases, with 15 bases between them. CDR3 in amino acids: CASSVVRRLANVLTF. CDR3 DNA: TGTGCCAGCAGTGTGGTACGTAGACTTGCCAACGTCCTGACTTTC.

This chain joins TRBV14 and TRBJ2-7; a possible D gene is TRBD1 (6 bases). The CDR3 has 14 amino acids. CDR1 and CDR2 (germline): SGHDN, FVKESK. V was shortened by 4 bases and J by 4 bases, with 14 bases between the two germline ends. In nucleotides, the CDR3 is TGTGCCAGCAGCCTCATAGGGGGTGTGTACGAGCAGTACTTC. It codes for CASSLIGGVYEQYF.

The chain has TRBV5-5 and TRBJ2-2; 7 bases are a match to TRBD1. Trimming at V came to 4 bases and at J to 2 bases, leaving 5 bases not matched to a gene. CDR3 length: 15 amino acids. CDR1 SGHKS and CDR2 YYEKEE come from the germline V gene (reference sequence). CDR3 residues: CASSHGTVNTGELFF. The CDR3 DNA follows: TGTGCCAGCAGCCACGGGACAGTTAACACCGGGGAGCTGTTTTTT.

The chain employs TRBV5-1 and TRBJ1-5; 9 positions agree with TRBD1. The trim removed 3 bases at V and 4 bases at J, leaving 2 bases unmatched. This CDR3 region has 14 residues. Germline CDR1 is SGHRS and CDR2 is YFSETQ. DNA of the CDR3: TGCGCCAGCAGCTCGGGACAGGGAAATCAGCCCCAGCATTTT. This codes for CASSSGQGNQPQHF.

The rearrangement joins TRBV7-9 to TRBJ2-2; tentatively, D is TRBD2 (6 bases). The CDR3 spans 15 residues. Germline V gene data show CDR1 as SEHNR and CDR2 as FQNEAQ (reference sequence). The ends were cut back, 11 bases at V and 0 bases at J, with 16 bases in the middle. The CDR3 loop reads CAALSGGSNTGELFF. The DNA of the CDR3 is TGTGCCGCCCTCAGTGGAGGGTCGAACACCGGGGAGCTGTTTTTT.

The chain carries TRBV2 and TRBJ1-3; 7 nucleotides agree with TRBD1. CDR3 size: 17 residues. Germline CDR1 reads SNHLY; CDR2 reads FYNNEI. Trimming removed 7 bases from V and 0 bases from J; junction bases left unmatched: 12. CDR3: CASIPQTGIHSGNTIYF. The CDR3 DNA sequence: TGTGCCAGCATTCCCCAGACAGGGATCCACTCTGGAAACACCATATATTTT.

The V and J genes are TRBV3-1 (or the pseudogene TRBV3-2) and TRBJ2-2; perhaps TRBD2 as D (6 bases). This CDR3 spans 11 amino acids. Germline V gives CDR1 LGHDT, CDR2 YNNKEL (reference sequence). V shed 6 bases and J shed 7 bases, with 6 bases lying between them. Written as DNA, the CDR3 is TGTGCCAGCAGGGGGGGCGGGGAGCTGTTTTTT. Translation gives CASRGGGELFF.

The chain links TRBV19 to TRBJ2-2, with D perhaps TRBD2 (6 bases). The CDR3 length is 14 residues. V lost 6 bases and J 5 bases, leaving 13 bases between the germline ends. Germline CDR1 is LNHDA and CDR2 is SQIVND (reference sequence). The CDR3 DNA is TGTGCCAGTAGCCTGACCGGGACTACCGGGGAGCTGTTTTTT. It translates to CASSLTGTTGELFF.

The genes are TRBV11-3 and TRBJ2-2; a possible D gene is TRBD2 (6 bases). Germline CDR1 SGHNT, CDR2 YENEEA. CDR3 length equals 16 residues. Trimming pared 4 bases from V and 5 bases from J, leaving 17 bases between. The CDR3 nucleotides are TGTGCCAGCAGCTCAAATCGGGGGATGAGGACCGGGGAGCTGTTTTTT. Amino acid sequence: CASSSNRGMRTGELFF.

This chain joins TRBV7-9 and TRBJ2-1; D perhaps matches TRBD2 (5 bases). The V gene lost 5 bases and the J gene lost 8 bases, with 19 bases spanning the gap. CDR3 length: 15 residues. Germline values: CDR1 SEHNR, CDR2 FQNEAQ (reference sequence). Here the CDR3 DNA reads TGTGCCAGCAGCCCCCCCGGGATTGGGCCGGATGAGCAGTTCTTC. Translating it yields CASSPPGIGPDEQFF.

This clone came up a few times. This rearrangement joins TRBV3-1 (or the pseudogene TRBV3-2) to TRBJ1-1; no definite D call. Germline-derived CDR1 and CDR2 are LGHDT and YNNKEL (reference sequence). CDR3 length equals 14 residues. V lost 1 base and J 6 bases, leaving 12 bases between the germline ends. CDR3 protein: CASSQGALGAEAFF. The CDR3 nucleotides read TGTGCCAGCAGCCAAGGAGCACTCGGGGCTGAAGCTTTCTTT.

The chain is built from TRBV5-5 and TRBJ1-4, with D maybe TRBD1 (6 bases). Germline values: CDR1 SGHKS, CDR2 YYEKEE (reference sequence). Between the trimmed V and J ends, which lost 5 bases and 8 bases, there was a span of 16 bases. The CDR3 has 14 amino acids. CDR3 protein: CASSPWGQHEKLFF. CDR3 nucleotide sequence: TGTGCCAGCAGTCCCTGGGGGCAGCACGAAAAACTGTTTTTT.

About this clone itself: This same CDR3 is encoded by further DNA sequences in the sample. This chain links TRBV5-1 with TRBJ1-2, with 10 bases that match TRBD1. Trimming at V came to 0 bases and at J to 8 bases, leaving 4 bases not matched to a gene. The CDR3 has 14 amino acids. Per the germline V gene, CDR1 is SGHRS and CDR2 is YFSETQ. The CDR3 region has the DNA TGCGCCAGCAGCTTGGCCGGGACAGGGGTGGGCTACACCTTC. Its translation is CASSLAGTGVGYTF. The full variable domain, in which reference TRBV5-1 and TRBJ1-2 provide the parts outside the CDR3, is KAGVTQTPRYLIKTRGQQVTLSCSPISGHRSVSWYQQTPGQGLQFLFEYFSETQRNKGNFPGRFSGRQFSNSRSEMNVSTLELGDSALYLCASSLAGTGVGYTFGSGTRLTVV.

Only one count was recorded for this clone. This chain connects TRBV7-8 to TRBJ1-2; 7 bases map to TRBD1. The CDR3 runs 16 residues. The V segment lost 3 bases and the J segment 1 base; nucleotides outside the gene matches: 8. Germline CDR1 reads SGHVS; CDR2 reads FQNEAQ. The CDR3 region is CASSLSRQGVNYGYTF. CDR3 DNA: TGTGCCAGCAGCTTGTCACGGCAGGGGGTTAACTATGGCTACACCTTC. The whole variable domain, filled in from reference TRBV7-8 and TRBJ1-2, reads GAGVSQSPRYKVAKRGQDVALRCDPISGHVSLFWYQQALGQGPEFLTYFQNEAQLDKSGLPSDRFFAERPEGSVSTLKIQRTQQEDSAVYLCASSLSRQGVNYGYTFGSGTRLTVV.

The chain has TRBV19 and TRBJ1-3; 10 positions agree with TRBD1. This CDR3 contains 15 residues. In germline, CDR1 is LNHDA, CDR2 SQIVND (reference sequence). Trimming took 7 bases from V and 2 from J; bases not matched to a gene: 5. CDR3 in DNA: TGTGCCAGTAATGATGGGACAGGGGCTGGAAACACCATATATTTT. Encoded protein: CASNDGTGAGNTIYF. The complete variable domain, with remaining parts taken from reference TRBV19 and TRBJ1-3, reads DGGITQSPKYLFRKEGQNVTLSCEQNLNHDAMYWYRQDPGQGLRLIYYSQIVNDFQKGDIAEGYSVSREKKESFPLTVTSAQKNPTAFYLCASNDGTGAGNTIYFGEGSWLTVV.

The J gene is TRBJ1-1, the V gene TRBV5-6, with 7 bases lining up with TRBD1. The V gene's germline CDR1 is SGHDT and CDR2 YYEEEE. This CDR3 has 15 amino acids. Unmatched junction bases numbered 10, after V lost 4 bases and J lost 4 bases. The CDR3 loop reads CASSPNLNRGTEAFF. The CDR3 DNA reads TGTGCCAGCAGCCCAAACCTCAACAGGGGCACTGAAGCTTTCTTT.

The chain recombines TRBV19 with TRBJ1-2; D call uncertain. The CDR3 is 12 amino acids. In germline, CDR1 is LNHDA, CDR2 SQIVND (reference sequence). Trimming took 7 bases from V and 8 from J, leaving 14 bases between them. This CDR3 reads CASTNPGGGYTF. For the CDR3, the DNA is TGTGCCAGTACTAATCCCGGCGGGGGCTACACCTTC.

The V gene is TRBV15, the J gene TRBJ1-2, with unresolved D. The CDR3 is made up of 14 amino acids. Germline CDR1 and CDR2: LNHNV and YYDKDF (reference sequence). The V gene lost 5 bases and the J gene lost 6 bases, with 16 bases spanning the gap. The CDR3 loop reads CATSSAPGDHGYTF. The DNA for the CDR3 is TGTGCCACCAGCTCGGCCCCGGGAGACCATGGCTACACCTTC.